This record covers a single T cell receptor beta chain. The data are from a study of read filtering for tumor transcriptome and immune sequencing. Study-wide context: Among patients, roughly 17 were male and more than 13 female, aged about 45 to 80 (mean roughly 64). RNA-seq yielded only about 75 to 1273 TCR reads, IR-seq about 4 to 10.27 million.

V lost 7 bases and J 7 bases, leaving 7 bases between the germline ends. This CDR3 contains 11 residues. Looked up from germline, CDR1 is ENHRY and CDR2 is SYGVKD. This library used approximately 370 ng RNA and molecular barcoded adaptors spanning alpha/delta and beta/gamma chains. TCRdb used MiXCR to reprocess the reads, holding one entry per CDR3 protein. Found here are about 63,000 distinct CDR3 sequences, roughly 14% of them singletons; the top ten hold 45%. This rearrangement joins TRBV10-3 to TRBJ2-2; D is unresolved. The source material was a population of CD138-negative cells sorted from bone marrow. The sequence derives from a donor at least 40 years old with multiple myeloma. The CDR3: CAITDRGELFF. CDR3 coding DNA: TGTGCCATCACCGATCGCGGGGAGCTGTTTTTT.